The subject of this entry is one T cell receptor beta chain. Its specificity is not known. With 4 bases removed from V and 6 bases from J, the gap between germline ends came to 9 bases. Germline-derived CDR1 and CDR2 are MDHEN and SYDVKM. This CDR3 is built from 12 residues. The data were taken from a study of a mutant IDH1 vaccine in newly diagnosed glioma. Study-level information: With temozolomide cycles, or 4-6 weeks after radiotherapy alone, vaccination was started.

This sample's time point: week 47, end of study. What each vaccine dose contained was 300 ug of mutant IDH1 20-mer peptide, accompanied by topical imiquimod. Produced via immunoSEQ multiplex PCR; TCRdb's table is partial and in-frame only. The sample holds tens of thousands of clones, roughly four fifths seen once. The chain combines TRBV28 with TRBJ1-2; D is uncertain. The sample in question was PBMCs, obtained from a glioma patient whose treatment included an IDH1 peptide vaccine. The sequence was collected from a man under 40 with glioma. CDR3 sequence (DNA): TGTGCCAGCAGTTACGGAATAGATGGCTACACCTTC. Amino acid sequence: CASSYGIDGYTF.